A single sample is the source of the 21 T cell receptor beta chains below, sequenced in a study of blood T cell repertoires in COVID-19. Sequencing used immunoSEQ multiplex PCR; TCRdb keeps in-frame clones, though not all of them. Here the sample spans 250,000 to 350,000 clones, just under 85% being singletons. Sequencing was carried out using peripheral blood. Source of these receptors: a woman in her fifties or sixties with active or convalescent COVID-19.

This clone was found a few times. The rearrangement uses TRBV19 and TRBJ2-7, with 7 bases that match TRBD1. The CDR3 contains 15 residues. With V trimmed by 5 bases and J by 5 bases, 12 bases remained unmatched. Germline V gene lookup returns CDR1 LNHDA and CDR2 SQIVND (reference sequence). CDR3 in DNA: TGTGCCAGTAGTCTAACTACAGGGGAAGAGCACGAGCAGTACTTC. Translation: CASSLTTGEEHEQYF. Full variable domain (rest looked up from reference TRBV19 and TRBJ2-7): DGGITQSPKYLFRKEGQNVTLSCEQNLNHDAMYWYRQDPGQGLRLIYYSQIVNDFQKGDIAEGYSVSREKKESFPLTVTSAQKNPTAFYLCASSLTTGEEHEQYFGPGTRLTVT.

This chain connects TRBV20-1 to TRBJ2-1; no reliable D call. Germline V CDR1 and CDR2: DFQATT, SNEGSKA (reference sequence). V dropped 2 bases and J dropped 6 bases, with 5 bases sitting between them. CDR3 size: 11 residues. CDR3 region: CSARRVNEQFF. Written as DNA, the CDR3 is TGCAGTGCTAGACGGGTCAATGAGCAGTTCTTC.

CDR3 region: CASSDAAREYYIGRRFF. The CDR3 DNA reads TGTGCCAGCAGTGACGCGGCGCGGGAGTACTACATAGGTCGGCGGTTCTTC. V usage is TRBV6-1 and J usage is TRBJ2-1; TRBD2 agrees at 7 bases. V shed 3 bases, J shed 15 bases, and the junction held 23 bases outside the gene matches. Germline V gene lookup returns CDR1 MNHNS and CDR2 SASEGT. This CDR3 spans 17 amino acids.

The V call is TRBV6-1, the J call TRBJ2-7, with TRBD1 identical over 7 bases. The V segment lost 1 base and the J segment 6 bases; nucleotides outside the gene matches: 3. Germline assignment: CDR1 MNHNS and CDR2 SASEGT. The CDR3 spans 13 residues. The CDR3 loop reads CASSEVRGREQYF. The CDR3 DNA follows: TGTGCCAGCAGTGAAGTAAGGGGGCGCGAGCAGTACTTC.

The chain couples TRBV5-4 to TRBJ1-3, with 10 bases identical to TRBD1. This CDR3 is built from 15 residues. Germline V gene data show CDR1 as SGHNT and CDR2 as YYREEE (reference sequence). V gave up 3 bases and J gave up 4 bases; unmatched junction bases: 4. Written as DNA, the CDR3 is TGTGCCAGCAGCTCCCGACAGGGGGCAGGAAACACCATATATTTT. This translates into CASSSRQGAGNTIYF.

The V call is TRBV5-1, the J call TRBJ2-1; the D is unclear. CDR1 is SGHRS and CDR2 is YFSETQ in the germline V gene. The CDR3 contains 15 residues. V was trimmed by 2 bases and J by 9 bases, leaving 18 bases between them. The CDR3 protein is CASSFSRASRGEQFF. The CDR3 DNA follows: TGCGCCAGCAGCTTCTCCCGAGCGAGCAGAGGTGAGCAGTTCTTC.

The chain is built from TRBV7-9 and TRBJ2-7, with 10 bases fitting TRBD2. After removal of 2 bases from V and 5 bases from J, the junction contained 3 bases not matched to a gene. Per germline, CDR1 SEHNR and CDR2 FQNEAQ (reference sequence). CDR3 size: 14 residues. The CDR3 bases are TGTGCCAGCAGCTTAAGTCTAGCGGGAGACGAGCAGTACTTC. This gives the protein CASSLSLAGDEQYF. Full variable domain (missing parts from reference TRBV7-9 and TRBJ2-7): DTGVSQNPRHKITKRGQNVTFRCDPISEHNRLYWYRQTLGQGPEFLTYFQNEAQLEKSRLLSDRFSAERPKGSFSTLEIQRTEQGDSAMYLCASSLSLAGDEQYFGPGTRLTVT.

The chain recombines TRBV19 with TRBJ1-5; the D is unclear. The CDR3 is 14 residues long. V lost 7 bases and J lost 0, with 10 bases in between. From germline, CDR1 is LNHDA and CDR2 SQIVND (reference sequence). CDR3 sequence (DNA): TGTGCCAGTACTCCGGTCCTTAGCAATCAGCCCCAGCATTTT. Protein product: CASTPVLSNQPQHF.

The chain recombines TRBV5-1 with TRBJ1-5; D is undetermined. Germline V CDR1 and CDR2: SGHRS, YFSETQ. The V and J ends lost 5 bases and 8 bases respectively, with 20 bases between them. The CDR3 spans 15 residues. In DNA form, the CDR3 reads TGCGCCAGCAGAGCTGACGGGATCCGATTTAAGCCCCAGCATTTT. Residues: CASRADGIRFKPQHF.

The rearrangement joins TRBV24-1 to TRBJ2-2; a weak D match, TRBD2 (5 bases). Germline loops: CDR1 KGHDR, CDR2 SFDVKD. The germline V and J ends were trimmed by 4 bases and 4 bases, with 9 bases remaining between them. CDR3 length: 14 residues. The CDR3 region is CATSDPGFTGELFF. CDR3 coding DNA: TGTGCCACCAGTGACCCGGGGTTCACCGGGGAGCTGTTTTTT.

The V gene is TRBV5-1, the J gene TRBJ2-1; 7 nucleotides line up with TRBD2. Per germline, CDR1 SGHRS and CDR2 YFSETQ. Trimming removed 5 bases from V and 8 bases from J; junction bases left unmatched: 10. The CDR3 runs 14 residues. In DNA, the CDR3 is TGCGCCAGCAGATCCGGGACTACGGTCGATGAGCAGTTCTTC. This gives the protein CASRSGTTVDEQFF. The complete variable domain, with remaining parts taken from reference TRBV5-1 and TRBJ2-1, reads KAGVTQTPRYLIKTRGQQVTLSCSPISGHRSVSWYQQTPGQGLQFLFEYFSETQRNKGNFPGRFSGRQFSNSRSEMNVSTLELGDSALYLCASRSGTTVDEQFFGPGTRLTVL.

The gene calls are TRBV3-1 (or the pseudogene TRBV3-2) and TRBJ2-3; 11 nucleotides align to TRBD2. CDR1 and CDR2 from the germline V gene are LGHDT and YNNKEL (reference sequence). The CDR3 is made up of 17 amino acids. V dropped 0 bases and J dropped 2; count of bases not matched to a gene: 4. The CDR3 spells CASSQDRLAGLTDTQYF. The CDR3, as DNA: TGTGCCAGCAGCCAAGACAGACTAGCGGGGCTCACAGATACGCAGTATTTT.

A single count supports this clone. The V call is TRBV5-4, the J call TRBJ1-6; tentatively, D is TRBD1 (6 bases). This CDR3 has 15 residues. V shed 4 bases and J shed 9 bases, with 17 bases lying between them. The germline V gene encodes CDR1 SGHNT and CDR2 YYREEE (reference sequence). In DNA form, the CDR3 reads TGTGCCAGCAGCCACGACCGACAGGCGCGTTCACCCCTCCACTTT. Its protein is CASSHDRQARSPLHF. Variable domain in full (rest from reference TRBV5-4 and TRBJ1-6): ETGVTQSPTHLIKTRGQQVTLRCSSQSGHNTVSWYQQALGQGPQFIFQYYREEENGRGNFPPRFSGLQFPNYSSELNVNALELDDSALYLCASSHDRQARSPLHFGNGTRLTVT.

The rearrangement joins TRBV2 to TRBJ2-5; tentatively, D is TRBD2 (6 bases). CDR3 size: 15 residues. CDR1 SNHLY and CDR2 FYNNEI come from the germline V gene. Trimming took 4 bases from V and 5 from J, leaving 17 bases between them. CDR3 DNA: TGTGCCAGCAGTGCAATAGGAGGGCGGCGGGAGACCCAGTACTTC. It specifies CASSAIGGRRETQYF.

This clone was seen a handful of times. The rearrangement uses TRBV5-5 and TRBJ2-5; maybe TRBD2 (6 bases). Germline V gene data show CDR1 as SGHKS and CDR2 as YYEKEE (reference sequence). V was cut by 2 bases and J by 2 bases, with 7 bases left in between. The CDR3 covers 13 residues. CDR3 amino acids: CASSFSGQETQYF. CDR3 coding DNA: TGTGCCAGCAGCTTTAGCGGTCAAGAGACCCAGTACTTC. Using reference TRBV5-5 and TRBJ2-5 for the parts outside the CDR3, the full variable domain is DAGVTQSPTHLIKTRGQQVTLRCSPISGHKSVSWYQQVLGQGPQFIFQYYEKEERGRGNFPDRFSARQFPNYSSELNVNALLLGDSALYLCASSFSGQETQYFGPGTRLLVL.

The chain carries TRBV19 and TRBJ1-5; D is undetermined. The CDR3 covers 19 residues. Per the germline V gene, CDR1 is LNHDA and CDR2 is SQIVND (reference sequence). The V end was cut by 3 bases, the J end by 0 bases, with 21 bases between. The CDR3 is CASSMRARQTPGSNQPQHF. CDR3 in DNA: TGTGCCAGTAGTATGAGGGCTCGGCAGACTCCGGGTAGCAATCAGCCCCAGCATTTT.

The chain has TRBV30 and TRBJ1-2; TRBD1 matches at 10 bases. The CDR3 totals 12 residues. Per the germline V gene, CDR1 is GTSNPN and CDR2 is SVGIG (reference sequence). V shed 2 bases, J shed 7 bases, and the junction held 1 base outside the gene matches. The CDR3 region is CAWSRQGAGYTF. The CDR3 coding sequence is TGTGCCTGGAGTCGACAGGGGGCTGGCTACACCTTC. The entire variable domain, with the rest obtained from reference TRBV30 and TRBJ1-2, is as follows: SQTIHQWPATLVQPVGSPLSLECTVEGTSNPNLYWYRQAAGRGLQLLFYSVGIGQISSEVPQNLSASRPQDRQFILSSKKLLLSDSGFYLCAWSRQGAGYTFGSGTRLTVV.

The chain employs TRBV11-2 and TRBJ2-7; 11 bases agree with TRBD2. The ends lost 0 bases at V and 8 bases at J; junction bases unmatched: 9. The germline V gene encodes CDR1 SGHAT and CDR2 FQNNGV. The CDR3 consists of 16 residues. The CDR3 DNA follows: TGTGCCAGCAGCTTAGATCGTCCGGGACTAGCGGATAAGCAGTACTTC. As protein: CASSLDRPGLADKQYF.

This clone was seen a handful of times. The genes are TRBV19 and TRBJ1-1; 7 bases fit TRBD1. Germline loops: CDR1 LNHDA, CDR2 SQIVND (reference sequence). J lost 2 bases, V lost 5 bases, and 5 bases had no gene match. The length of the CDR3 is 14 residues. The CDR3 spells CASSGGTVNTEAFF. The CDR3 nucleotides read TGTGCCAGTAGTGGAGGGACAGTAAACACTGAAGCTTTCTTT. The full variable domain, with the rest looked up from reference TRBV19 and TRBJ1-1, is DGGITQSPKYLFRKEGQNVTLSCEQNLNHDAMYWYRQDPGQGLRLIYYSQIVNDFQKGDIAEGYSVSREKKESFPLTVTSAQKNPTAFYLCASSGGTVNTEAFFGQGTRLTVV.

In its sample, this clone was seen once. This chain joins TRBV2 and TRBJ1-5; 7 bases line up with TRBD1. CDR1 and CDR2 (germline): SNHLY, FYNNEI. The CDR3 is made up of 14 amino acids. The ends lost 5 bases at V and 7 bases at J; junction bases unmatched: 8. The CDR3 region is CASSSSTGRQPQHF. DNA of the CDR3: TGTGCCAGCAGTTCGTCGACAGGGCGGCAGCCCCAGCATTTT.

CDR3 DNA sequence: TGCGCCAGCAGCTTCGGGACTCCCCCCCGTTACGAGCAGTACTTC. Encoded protein: CASSFGTPPRYEQYF. The chain couples TRBV5-1 to TRBJ2-7; D might be TRBD2 (6 bases). From germline, CDR1 is SGHRS and CDR2 YFSETQ. The CDR3 spans 15 residues. V lost 2 bases and J 4 bases, leaving 16 bases between the germline ends.